The following is a T cell receptor (beta chain) sequence with its context. Antigen unknown. From its re-call of the 5' RACE reads, TCRdb lists each CDR3 protein once, without DNA. The listing contains about 540,000 distinct CDR3 sequences. The data were obtained in a study of T cells expressing NK-cell markers. The V gene's germline CDR1 is SGHRS and CDR2 YFSETQ. The CDR3 spans 15 residues. Whole-study results and caveats: Where several donors were concerned, these clonotypes also led the CD3+CD56-NKG2C+ fraction.

The sample comprised blood T cells: a sorted CD56 or NKG2C T cell subset, CD4+ or CD8+ T cells, or bulk PBMC T cells (not recorded which). The source of this sequence is a man younger than 35 in good health. The chain uses TRBV5-1 and TRBJ2-1; TCRdb calls TRBD2, which cannot be checked without DNA. The CDR3 here is CASSSSGIINNEQFF.